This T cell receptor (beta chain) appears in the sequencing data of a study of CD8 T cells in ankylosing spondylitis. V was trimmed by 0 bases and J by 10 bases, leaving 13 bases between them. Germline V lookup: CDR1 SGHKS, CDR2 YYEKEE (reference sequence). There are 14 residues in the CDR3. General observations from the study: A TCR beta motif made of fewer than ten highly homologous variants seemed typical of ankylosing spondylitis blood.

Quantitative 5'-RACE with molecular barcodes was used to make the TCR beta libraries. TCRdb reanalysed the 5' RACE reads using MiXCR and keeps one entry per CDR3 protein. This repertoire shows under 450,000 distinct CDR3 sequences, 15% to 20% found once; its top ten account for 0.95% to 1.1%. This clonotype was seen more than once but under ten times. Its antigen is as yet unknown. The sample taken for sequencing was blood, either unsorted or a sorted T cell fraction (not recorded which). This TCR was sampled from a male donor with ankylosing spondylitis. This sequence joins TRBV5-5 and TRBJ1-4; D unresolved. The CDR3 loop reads CASSLEEGFRKLFF. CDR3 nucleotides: TGTGCCAGCAGCTTGGAGGAGGGTTTTCGAAAACTGTTTTTT.